This T cell receptor (beta chain) was sequenced for a study of control samples from healthy donors and cancer patients. TCRdb's table, derived via immunoSEQ multiplex PCR, lists solely in-frame clones and lacks some. The sample yields over 75,000 clones, 85% seen once. Per germline, CDR1 SNHLY and CDR2 FYNNEI. This CDR3 has 14 residues. J lost 5 bases, V lost 2 bases, and 2 bases had no gene match. Source material: blood. The chain is built from TRBV2 and TRBJ2-1; 8 nucleotides match TRBD2. This receptor was identified in a man aged 25-40 years in good health. The CDR3 sequence: CASSENSGNNEQFF. In DNA form, the CDR3 reads TGTGCCAGCAGTGAAAATAGCGGGAACAATGAGCAGTTCTTC.